A selection of T cell receptor beta chains follows, all from one sample in a study of blood T cell repertoires in COVID-19. Method: immunoSEQ multiplex PCR; TCRdb's copy keeps in-frame clones and lacks some. The table has more than 200,000 clones, about nine tenths seen once. The sample taken for sequencing was peripheral blood. The origin of the receptors is a middle-aged man with acute or convalescent COVID-19. CDR3s include the opening cysteine and the closing phenylalanine or tryptophan. The D gene is left open where the match is weak. A row's size may be missing; if present it is once, few, many or a size class.

j_call,v_call,clone_size,d_call,cdr3_aa,cdr3_nt
TRBJ1-1,TRBV5-8,-,-,CASRRDWVTEAFF,TGTGCCAGCCGGAGGGATTGGGTCACTGAAGCTTTCTTT
TRBJ2-5,TRBV7-2,-,-,CASSIESSRGETQYF,TGTGCCAGCAGCATAGAGTCTTCTAGGGGGGAGACCCAGTACTTC
TRBJ2-5,TRBV12-3/TRBV12-4,once,TRBD2,CASSFAGVETQYF,TGTGCCAGCAGTTTTGCGGGGGTGGAGACCCAGTACTTC
TRBJ2-6,TRBV19,-,TRBD1,CASSMLRQGVAGANVLTF,TGTGCCAGTAGTATGTTGCGGCAGGGGGTGGCTGGGGCCAACGTCCTGACTTTC
TRBJ1-4,TRBV18,few,-,CASSVGFDEKLFF,TGTGCCAGCTCAGTGGGCTTCGATGAAAAACTGTTTTTT
TRBJ2-2,TRBV12-3/TRBV12-4,-,-,CASKQANTGELFF,TGTGCCAGCAAGCAGGCTAACACCGGGGAGCTGTTTTTT
TRBJ2-3,TRBV7-3,-,-,CASSLNLQGMDTQYF,TGTGCCAGCAGCTTAAATTTGCAGGGGATGGATACGCAGTATTTT
TRBJ1-1,TRBV5-1,-,-,CASSLEANTEAFF,TGCGCCAGCAGCTTGGAAGCGAACACTGAAGCTTTCTTT
TRBJ2-5,TRBV7-2,-,TRBD1,CASRSRGSQETQYF,TGTGCCAGCAGGTCCAGGGGGTCCCAAGAGACCCAGTACTTC
TRBJ1-5,TRBV5-8,-,-,CASSEGTGLDQPQHF,TGTGCCAGCAGCGAAGGCACAGGGCTGGACCAGCCCCAGCATTTT
TRBJ1-1,TRBV10-1,few,TRBD1,CASSRGLVGTEAFF,TGCGCCAGCAGCAGGGGGCTCGTGGGCACTGAAGCTTTCTTT
TRBJ2-1,TRBV6-1,-,TRBD1,CASSEGGTEPEQFF,TGTGCCAGCAGTGAAGGAGGGACAGAACCTGAGCAGTTCTTC
TRBJ1-5,TRBV6-6,-,-,CASSYRQLNQPQHF,TGTGCCAGCAGTTATCGACAGCTAAATCAGCCCCAGCATTTT
TRBJ2-5,TRBV5-4,-,TRBD2,CASSLTASGVETQYF,TGTGCCAGCAGCCTCACGGCTAGCGGGGTCGAGACCCAGTACTTC
TRBJ2-1,TRBV7-9,-,-,CASSLVVAGTSNNEQFF,TGTGCCAGCAGCTTAGTGGTAGCCGGGACATCGAATAATGAGCAGTTCTTC
TRBJ1-6,TRBV7-2,-,TRBD1,CASSFDRGDNSPLHF,TGTGCCAGCAGCTTCGACAGGGGGGACAATTCACCCCTCCACTTT
TRBJ2-1,TRBV19,-,-,CASSIEGGQINEQFF,TGTGCCAGTAGTATAGAGGGGGGACAGATCAATGAGCAGTTCTTC
TRBJ1-3,TRBV3-1/TRBV3-2,-,-,CASSPLMGAGNTIYF,TGTGCCAGCAGCCCCCTTATGGGGGCCGGAAACACCATATATTTT
TRBJ2-5,TRBV12-5,-,TRBD1,CASGPQGGETQYF,TGTGCTAGTGGCCCACAGGGGGGAGAGACCCAGTACTTC
TRBJ1-1,TRBV29-1,-,-,CSVEQGYTEAFF,TGCAGCGTTGAACAGGGGTACACTGAAGCTTTCTTT
TRBJ2-7,TRBV3-1/TRBV3-2,-,TRBD1,CASSQVRTGSFYEQYF,TGTGCCAGCAGCCAAGTTCGGACAGGCTCGTTCTACGAGCAGTACTTC
TRBJ2-7,TRBV19,-,-,CASSIGIQYEQYF,TGTGCCAGTAGTATAGGTATTCAGTACGAGCAGTACTTC
TRBJ1-2,TRBV5-1,-,-,CASRTEGYGYTF,TGCGCCAGCAGAACAGAGGGCTATGGCTACACCTTC
TRBJ2-3,TRBV11-2,-,TRBD2,CASSLWTSGGPERHTQYF,TGTGCCAGCAGCTTATGGACTAGCGGGGGGCCTGAGAGACATACGCAGTATTTT
TRBJ2-7,TRBV5-1,few,-,CASSLGGGSSSYEQYF,TGCGCCAGCAGCTTGGGTGGCGGATCGTCCTCCTACGAGCAGTACTTC
TRBJ2-1,TRBV5-6,-,-,CASSLVPGSEFYNEQFF,TGTGCCAGCAGCCTGGTCCCGGGGAGTGAATTCTACAATGAGCAGTTCTTC